This T cell receptor (beta chain) derives from a study of Graves' ophthalmopathy and Graves' hyperthyroidism. General study points: Cross-validated, the 13-signature model showed 87.88%/81.08% sensitivity/specificity, and 80%/75% in the test set.

Trimming took 5 bases from V and 0 from J, leaving 11 bases between them. Germline V gives CDR1 MDHEN, CDR2 SYDVKM. CDR3 length equals 15 residues. The sequenced template was RNA, covering the TCR beta CDR3 region. HTBI-primed first-round RT-PCR preceded second-round multiplex PCR. MiXCR was run by TCRdb on the multiplex PCR reads, yielding one entry per CDR3 protein. The table has hundreds of thousands of distinct CDR3 sequences, roughly 21% seen once. This clonotype was observed at least ten times. Its antigen is undetermined. The sample was peripheral blood. The source is a woman between 18 and 29 years old with stable Graves' hyperthyroidism. V is TRBV28 and J is TRBJ1-5; D not resolved. CDR3 sequence: CASSNGWSSNQPQHF. CDR3 in DNA: TGTGCCAGCAGTAACGGGTGGAGTAGCAATCAGCCCCAGCATTTT.